This T cell receptor beta chain is from a study of blood T cell repertoires in COVID-19. On the study more broadly: Sites across the United States, Italy and Spain contributed samples from acute and convalescent COVID-19.

Those enrolled, adults aged roughly 18 to 90 years, came from about two dozen US areas. Clinical histories supplied by participants themselves formed the basis of cohort assignment. Sequencing was performed with immunoSEQ multiplex PCR; in TCRdb, only in-frame clones are kept and a portion is missing. The sample records about 260,000 clones, around 88% being singletons. Unmatched junction bases numbered 10, after V lost 6 bases and J lost 5 bases. This CDR3 spans 15 amino acids. From germline, CDR1 is MNHEY and CDR2 SMNVEV (reference sequence). This receptor was identified in a woman in her thirties or forties with acute COVID-19. The sequenced sample was PBMCs or T cells enriched from blood (not recorded which). The chain joins TRBV27 to TRBJ2-1; TRBD2 aligns across 7 bases. CDR3 DNA: TGTGCCAGCAGCAGCTGGGCTAGCGGAAACAATGAGCAGTTCTTC. Protein product: CASSSWASGNNEQFF.